These 30 T cell receptor beta chains were all obtained from the same sample, sequenced in a study of beta chain features in type 1 diabetes. cDNA synthesis used the whole RNA isolate, giving expressed TCRB sequences. TCRdb's table, derived via immunoSEQ multiplex PCR, lists solely in-frame clones and lacks some. The sample records about 150,000 clones, more than 9% being singletons. The sample was naive CD4+ T cells from blood. The receptors derive from a man aged 18-30 years in good health.

The chain has TRBV7-2 and TRBJ2-3; D perhaps matches TRBD2 (6 bases). CDR3 length: 16 amino acids. Trimming cost V 1 base and J 3 bases, with 14 bases left between them. Germline V lookup: CDR1 SGHTA, CDR2 FQGNSA. The CDR3 bases are TGTGCCAGCAGCTTAGGGTCGGGGGTTGGGACAGATACGCAGTATTTT. This sequence encodes CASSLGSGVGTDTQYF.

This clone was detected ten times or more. The chain couples TRBV11-2 to TRBJ2-7; D gene uncertain. The CDR3 runs to 14 residues. Germline V gives CDR1 SGHAT, CDR2 FQNNGV. V lost 1 base to trimming and J lost 2 bases, with 9 bases between them. The CDR3 reads CASSLGYSTYEQYF. In nucleotides, the CDR3 is TGTGCCAGCAGCTTAGGCTACTCCACCTACGAGCAGTACTTC. Together with reference TRBV11-2 and TRBJ2-7, the CDR3 gives the full variable domain: EAGVAQSPRYKIIEKRQSVAFWCNPISGHATLYWYQQILGQGPKLLIQFQNNGVVDDSQLPKDRFSAERLKGVDSTLKIQPAKLEDSAVYLCASSLGYSTYEQYFGPGTRLTVT.

The CDR3 bases are TGTGCCAGCACCTCTCGGGATAATTCACCCCTCCACTTT. Protein sequence: CASTSRDNSPLHF. The rearrangement uses TRBV6-1 and TRBJ1-6; D is ambiguous. CDR1 and CDR2 from the germline V gene are MNHNS and SASEGT. This CDR3 contains 13 residues. The V gene lost 7 bases and the J gene lost 5 bases, with 9 bases spanning the gap.

The V call is TRBV9, the J call TRBJ2-2, with 8 bases lining up with TRBD1. The junction had 8 bases not matched to a gene; V was cut back by 4 bases and J by 3 bases. The germline V gene encodes CDR1 SGDLS and CDR2 YYNGEE. The CDR3 has 16 residues. The CDR3 coding sequence is TGTGCCAGCAGCAAGAGACAGGGGCCAGACACCGGGGAGCTGTTTTTT. Its protein product is CASSKRQGPDTGELFF.

This sequence joins TRBV5-4 and TRBJ2-5; 8 positions agree with TRBD2. The J call may not be correct, given that the DNA end is closer to TRBJ2-7. The CDR3 is 15 residues long. The germline gives CDR1 SGHNT, CDR2 YYREEE (reference sequence). This chain's CDR3 is CASSLDLPGGREQYF. The CDR3 DNA sequence: TGTGCCAGCAGCTTGGACCTACCGGGGGGGCGCGAGCAGTACTTC.

In nucleotides, the CDR3 is TGTGCCAGCAGCCCCGACAGGGGCGTAGCCCCCGACGAGCAGTACTTC. Translation gives CASSPDRGVAPDEQYF. The chain recombines TRBV6-6 with TRBJ2-7; TRBD1 aligns across 8 bases. J was trimmed by 5 bases and V by 6 bases; bases with no gene match: 15. The germline V gene has CDR1 MNHNY and CDR2 SVGAGI (reference sequence). The CDR3 sequence is 16 residues long.

The chain links TRBV19 to TRBJ2-5, with TRBD2 matching 11 bases. This CDR3 has 15 residues. Unmatched junction bases numbered 2, after V lost 5 bases and J lost 0 bases. Germline CDR1 is LNHDA and CDR2 is SQIVND (reference sequence). This CDR3 reads CASSGTSGHQETQYF. The DNA for the CDR3 is TGTGCCAGTAGTGGGACTAGCGGTCACCAAGAGACCCAGTACTTC. The entire variable domain, with the rest obtained from reference TRBV19 and TRBJ2-5, is as follows: DGGITQSPKYLFRKEGQNVTLSCEQNLNHDAMYWYRQDPGQGLRLIYYSQIVNDFQKGDIAEGYSVSREKKESFPLTVTSAQKNPTAFYLCASSGTSGHQETQYFGPGTRLLVL.

This clone is a singleton in its sample. The chain links TRBV18 to TRBJ1-1, with D unclear. V lost 0 bases, J lost 1 base, and 6 bases lay in between. CDR3 length: 14 amino acids. The germline V gene has CDR1 KGHSH and CDR2 LQKENI. The CDR3: CASSPPGKNTEAFF. The CDR3 bases are TGTGCCAGCTCACCACCGGGCAAGAACACTGAAGCTTTCTTT.

This rearrangement joins TRBV28 to TRBJ1-2; TRBD1 agrees at 8 bases. Germline lookup yields CDR1 MDHEN and CDR2 SYDVKM. CDR3 length equals 13 residues. J gave up 4 bases and V 7 bases, and 5 bases lay outside the gene matches. CDR3 DNA: TGTGCCAGCACCCGGACAGGGATCTATGGCTACACCTTC. Translating it yields CASTRTGIYGYTF.

This clone was detected only a few times. The chain joins TRBV7-3 to TRBJ1-3, with D uncertain. Trimming pared 2 bases from V and 1 base from J, leaving 6 bases between. The CDR3 length is 14 residues. From germline, CDR1 is SGHTA and CDR2 FQGTGA. The CDR3 protein is CASSLGRSGNTIYF. The CDR3 nucleotides read TGTGCCAGCAGCTTAGGCAGATCTGGAAACACCATATATTTT. The variable domain in full, completed from reference TRBV7-3 and TRBJ1-3, reads GAGVSQTPSNKVTEKGKYVELRCDPISGHTALYWYRQSLGQGPEFLIYFQGTGAADDSGLPNDRFFAVRPEGSVSTLKIQRTERGDSAVYLCASSLGRSGNTIYFGEGSWLTVV.

J is TRBJ2-1 and V is TRBV27, with a tentative D call TRBD1 (6 bases). V was pared by 4 bases and J by 3 bases, with 16 bases between. Germline CDR1 and CDR2: MNHEY and SMNVEV (reference sequence). The CDR3 contains 16 residues. The CDR3 DNA reads as TGTGCCAGCAGTTCGACAGGCCTCCCGTTCTACAATGAGCAGTTCTTC. This codes for CASSSTGLPFYNEQFF.

This clone was picked up a small number of times. The V and J genes are TRBV19 and TRBJ2-7; D is perhaps TRBD1 (6 bases). Germline CDR1 LNHDA, CDR2 SQIVND (reference sequence). V lost 4 bases and J lost 1, with 14 bases in between. The CDR3 extends over 15 amino acids. CDR3: CASSTQGHASYEQYF. The CDR3 nucleotides read TGTGCCAGTAGTACCCAGGGACACGCTTCCTACGAGCAGTACTTC.

This chain links TRBV7-2 with TRBJ1-5; no clear D gene. The germline CDR1 and CDR2 sequences are SGHTA and FQGNSA. The CDR3 consists of 15 residues. V was clipped by 1 base and J by 1 base, with 8 bases between them. The CDR3 region is CASSLGSRSNQPQHF. DNA of the CDR3: TGTGCCAGCAGCTTAGGGAGCCGAAGCAATCAGCCCCAGCATTTT.

This clone appeared a few times. The genes are TRBV28 and TRBJ2-6; 9 bases match TRBD1. The V segment lost 6 bases and the J segment 3 bases; nucleotides outside the gene matches: 3. Germline values: CDR1 MDHEN, CDR2 SYDVKM. This CDR3 has 15 amino acids. The CDR3 protein is CASRGQGGGANVLTF. The CDR3 nucleotides are TGTGCCAGCAGGGGACAGGGCGGTGGGGCCAACGTCCTGACTTTC. Full variable domain (rest looked up from reference TRBV28 and TRBJ2-6): DVKVTQSSRYLVKRTGEKVFLECVQDMDHENMFWYRQDPGLGLRLIYFSYDVKMKEKGDIPEGYSVSREKKERFSLILESASTNQTSMYLCASRGQGGGANVLTFGAGSRLTVL.

This clone was found a few times. The rearrangement uses TRBV11-2 and TRBJ2-7, with D hard to call. The CDR3 covers 12 residues. Trimming took 3 bases from V and 1 from J, leaving 4 bases between them. Germline V gene sequence: CDR1 SGHAT, CDR2 FQNNGV. The CDR3 DNA reads TGTGCCAGCAGCTTGGAGTCCTACGAGCAGTACTTC. Its translation is CASSLESYEQYF.

The table lists this clone with a few counts. In the same sample, other DNA sequences code for this CDR3. The chain joins TRBV7-9 to TRBJ1-3; tentative D call: TRBD1 (5 bases). Deletions cut 0 bases from V and 4 bases from J, with 10 bases between. The CDR3 is 15 residues long. CDR1 and CDR2 (germline): SEHNR, FQNEAQ (reference sequence). DNA of the CDR3: TGTGCCAGCAGCTTAGCAGGGGCCGCGGGAAACACCATATATTTT. Translating it yields CASSLAGAAGNTIYF.

A few counts support this clone. The CDR3 loop reads CASSILAGGRETQYF. The CDR3 coding sequence is TGTGCCAGCAGCATTCTTGCGGGGGGTCGAGAGACCCAGTACTTC. The chain is built from TRBV4-2 and TRBJ2-5; 8 nucleotides line up with TRBD2. This CDR3 contains 15 residues. Germline CDR1 reads LGHNA; CDR2 reads YNFKEQ. Germline trimming cut 5 bases from V and 4 bases from J; bases unmatched to any gene: 9.

This clone turned up a few times. J is TRBJ2-7 and V is TRBV18; TRBD1 agrees at 7 bases. V lost 0 bases to trimming and J lost 3 bases; unmatched junction nucleotides: 5. The CDR3 runs to 15 residues. Germline CDR1 and CDR2: KGHSH and LQKENI. The CDR3 region has the DNA TGTGCCAGCTCACCACCCCGGGACAGCGGCTACGAGCAGTACTTC. This encodes CASSPPRDSGYEQYF.

CDR3 nucleotide sequence: TGTGCCAGCAGCGCCCCCTCGATTCGAGATGAGCAGTTCTTC. Its translation is CASSAPSIRDEQFF. The J gene is TRBJ2-1, the V gene TRBV6-5, with no clear D. The CDR3 is made up of 14 amino acids. Per the germline V gene, CDR1 is MNHEY and CDR2 is SVGAGI. V was shortened by 6 bases and J by 8 bases, with 17 bases between the two germline ends.

This sequence joins TRBV7-8 and TRBJ2-2; D is uncertain. Trimming removed 1 base at V and 6 bases at J, with 6 bases between. The CDR3 has 13 amino acids. Germline V gene data show CDR1 as SGHVS and CDR2 as FQNEAQ. The chain's CDR3 is CASSLGYPGELFF. The DNA of the CDR3 is TGTGCCAGCAGCTTAGGCTACCCCGGGGAGCTGTTTTTT.

CDR3 loop: CAISEWMTGNRGYTF. The CDR3 DNA sequence: TGTGCCATCAGTGAGTGGATGACAGGGAACCGTGGCTACACCTTC. This chain links TRBV10-3 with TRBJ1-2; 7 bases line up with TRBD1. The V segment lost 1 base and the J segment 7 bases; nucleotides outside the gene matches: 9. Germline CDR1 reads ENHRY; CDR2 reads SYGVKD. This CDR3 is 15 amino acids long.

The V call is TRBV28, the J call TRBJ2-1; 9 positions agree with TRBD2. The junction had 10 bases not matched to a gene; V was cut back by 5 bases and J by 8 bases. The germline V gene has CDR1 MDHEN and CDR2 SYDVKM. The CDR3 runs 15 residues. CDR3 sequence (DNA): TGTGCCAGCAGTCCTTACGCGGGAGGGGACCATGAGCAGTTCTTC. It encodes CASSPYAGGDHEQFF.

A few counts support this clone. This rearrangement joins TRBV4-1 to TRBJ2-7, with 8 bases fitting TRBD2. CDR1 is MGHRA and CDR2 is YSYEKL in the germline V gene. V lost 4 bases to trimming and J lost 3 bases; unmatched junction nucleotides: 8. The CDR3 is 15 amino acids. For the CDR3, the DNA is TGCGCCAGCAGCCGCCCTACTAGCGGTGACTACGAGCAGTACTTC. This translates into CASSRPTSGDYEQYF.

This clone was recorded many times. The V call is TRBV5-1, the J call TRBJ2-1, with D uncertain. V lost 3 bases, J lost 0 bases, and 7 bases lay in between. Germline V gene lookup returns CDR1 SGHRS and CDR2 YFSETQ. This CDR3 contains 14 residues. Written as DNA, the CDR3 is TGCGCCAGCAGCTCCCAGATCTCCTACAATGAGCAGTTCTTC. It is translated as CASSSQISYNEQFF.

This clone was seen a handful of times. The chain joins TRBV7-9 to TRBJ1-5; D is perhaps TRBD1 (5 bases). Germline V gene data show CDR1 as SEHNR and CDR2 as FQNEAQ (reference sequence). V was trimmed by 3 bases and J by 2 bases, leaving 20 bases between them. The CDR3 sequence is 18 residues long. As DNA, the CDR3 is TGTGCCAGCAGCTTCTATCTTAGGGGCAGGGCGGGCAATCAGCCCCAGCATTTT. Amino acid sequence: CASSFYLRGRAGNQPQHF.

The CDR3 nucleotides are TGTGCCAGCAGTTACTGGCGGGGGTGGGCCGGGGAGCTGTTTTTT. Translation gives CASSYWRGWAGELFF. V is TRBV6-5 and J is TRBJ2-2, with TRBD2 matching 7 bases. The CDR3 extends over 15 amino acids. CDR1 and CDR2 (germline): MNHEY, SVGAGI. Trimming at V came to 1 base and at J to 6 bases, leaving 5 bases not matched to a gene.

Only a few counts were recorded for this clone. The V gene is TRBV19, the J gene TRBJ1-5, with a possible D match to TRBD1 (5 bases). Germline loops: CDR1 LNHDA, CDR2 SQIVND (reference sequence). This CDR3 has 13 amino acids. V gave up 5 bases and J gave up 5 bases, with 10 bases separating them. This CDR3 is CASSSGDYQPQHF. CDR3 in DNA: TGTGCCAGTAGTTCCGGGGACTATCAGCCCCAGCATTTT.

This clone occurred a few times. The rearrangement joins TRBV7-2 to TRBJ1-5, with TRBD1 as a possible D gene (6 bases). Trimming removed 1 base at V and 2 bases at J, with 9 bases between. The germline gives CDR1 SGHTA, CDR2 FQGNSA. The CDR3 is 15 amino acids. The CDR3 loop reads CASSLVRGRNQPQHF. The DNA of the CDR3 is TGTGCCAGCAGCTTAGTCAGGGGCCGCAATCAGCCCCAGCATTTT.

The chain couples TRBV6-1 to TRBJ2-6; TRBD1 might be the D (5 bases). With 3 bases removed from V and 0 bases from J, the gap between germline ends came to 9 bases. This CDR3 is 16 amino acids long. Germline CDR1 MNHNS, CDR2 SASEGT. CDR3 protein: CASSDRADSGANVLTF. The CDR3 bases are TGTGCCAGCAGTGACAGGGCAGACTCTGGGGCCAACGTCCTGACTTTC.

The chain recombines TRBV6-5 with TRBJ1-4; 8 nucleotides match TRBD1. The V segment lost 2 bases and the J segment 5 bases; nucleotides outside the gene matches: 4. Germline assignment: CDR1 MNHEY and CDR2 SVGAGI. The CDR3 is made up of 15 amino acids. As DNA, the CDR3 is TGTGCCAGCAGTTACACGGACAGGGTGAATGAAAAACTGTTTTTT. This encodes CASSYTDRVNEKLFF.